The text below deals with one TCR beta chain. This CDR3 has 14 residues. Germline V lookup: CDR1 LNHDA, CDR2 SQIVND (reference sequence). Between the trimmed V and J ends, which lost 5 bases and 9 bases, there was a span of 17 bases. This sample is part of a study of blood T cell repertoires in COVID-19. Clones were sequenced by immunoSEQ multiplex PCR, and TCRdb holds only the in-frame ones, with some missing. The table includes under 150,000 clones, more than 80% detected once. Specimen: peripheral blood. The rearrangement joins TRBV19 to TRBJ2-1; D not resolved. The receptor was derived from a woman aged 55-75 years with COVID-19, enrolled during active disease. The CDR3 loop is CASSWQTTVGEQFF. The DNA for the CDR3 is TGTGCCAGTAGTTGGCAAACTACGGTCGGTGAGCAGTTCTTC.